This is a list of T cell receptor beta chains from one sample in a study of Tregs in tolerant kidney transplant recipients. Method: immunoSEQ multiplex PCR; TCRdb's copy keeps in-frame clones and lacks some. The data contain roughly 20,000 clones, roughly 80% of them singletons. The sample in question was CD8+ T cells from blood (PBMCs), obtained 6 months after the transplant. The receptors were gathered from a human patient who received a combined kidney and bone marrow transplant. A share of the T cells may be of graft donor origin. The CDR3 runs from the conserved cysteine through the conserved F or W. The order of the fields is D gene, V gene, clone size, J gene, CDR3 DNA, CDR3 protein. The D gene is left open where the match is weak. Only some rows state a clone size, as once, few, many or a class for expanded clones.

TRBD1	TRBV4-3	.	TRBJ1-6	TGCGCCAGCAGTCCCAAGATGACAGGGGGAAATTCACCCCTCCACTTT	CASSPKMTGGNSPLHF
.	TRBV7-9	.	TRBJ2-7	TGTGCCAGCAGCTCTAGCTCCTACGAGCAGTACTTC	CASSSSSYEQYF
TRBD1	TRBV7-9	once	TRBJ1-5	TGCGCCAGCAGCCAAACGACAGGGGGCGGTCAGCCCCAGCATTTT	CASSQTTGGGQPQHF
.	TRBV6-5	few	TRBJ2-2	TGTGCCAGCAGTTACTCGCCGGTCACCGGGGAGCTGTTTTTT	CASSYSPVTGELFF
TRBD1	TRBV5-6	.	TRBJ1-2	TGTGCCAGCAGCTTGCCAGGGGGCTATGGCTACACCTTC	CASSLPGGYGYTF
TRBD1	TRBV7-9	.	TRBJ2-7	TGTGCCAGCAGCTGGACAGGGGCGGACTACGAGCAGTACTTC	CASSWTGADYEQYF
.	TRBV7-6	.	TRBJ2-7	TGTGCCAGCAGCTTAAATGAGGGCTACGAGCAGTACTTC	CASSLNEGYEQYF
.	TRBV5-1	.	TRBJ1-3	TGCGCCAGCAGCTTGTGGGCAGTCTCTGGAAACACCATATATTTT	CASSLWAVSGNTIYF
TRBD2	TRBV29-1	.	TRBJ2-1	TGCAGCGTGGTACCCGGGACTAGCGGGAATAATGAGCAGTTCTTC	CSVVPGTSGNNEQFF
TRBD1	TRBV2	.	TRBJ2-7	TGTGCCAGCAGTGAAGCCGGGACAGGGAGAAAGCCCTACGAGCAGTACTTC	CASSEAGTGRKPYEQYF
TRBD1	TRBV28	.	TRBJ1-3	TGTGCCAGCAGTTGCCCCCCTCGGGACAGGGGAAACACCATATATTTT	CASSCPPRDRGNTIYF
.	TRBV9	few	TRBJ1-3	TGTGCCAGCAGCGTGAATGCCGGCACCATATATTTT	CASSVNAGTIYF
.	TRBV11-1	.	TRBJ1-2	TGTGCCAGCAGCTTAGATCAGGGAATAGCAAGGGGCTACACCTTC	CASSLDQGIARGYTF
.	TRBV9	.	TRBJ2-1	TGTGCCAGCAGCGTAGCGGGAGATAGGTACAATGAGCAGTTCTTC	CASSVAGDRYNEQFF
.	TRBV27	once	TRBJ1-5	TGTGCCAGCAGTTTATGGGGGCCTAATCAGCCCCAGCATTTT	CASSLWGPNQPQHF
.	TRBV10-3	.	TRBJ1-2	TGTGCCATCAGAGGAGACGGAGATTTACGGGGCTACACCTTC	CAIRGDGDLRGYTF
TRBD1	TRBV19	.	TRBJ1-1	TGTGCCAGTTGGACAGGGTTGGCGAACACTGAAGCTTTCTTT	CASWTGLANTEAFF
TRBD1	TRBV11-2	.	TRBJ2-1	TGTGCCAGCAGCTACGGGACAGGGGAGTTGAATGAGCAGTTCTTC	CASSYGTGELNEQFF
TRBD1	TRBV28	.	TRBJ2-7	TGTGCCAGCAGTCCCCGGGACAGGGGCTACGAGCAGTACTTC	CASSPRDRGYEQYF